This TCR beta chain was identified during a study of cytomegalovirus exposure and HLA in healthy donors. This clone was seen just once. The PCR employed 60 Vbeta primers together with 13 Jbeta primers. Clones were read by immunoSEQ multiplex PCR, and TCRdb kept only the in-frame ones, dropping some. Altogether a few hundred thousand clones are present, 60% to 80% being singletons, with the ten largest covering more than 1.5%. The sample taken for sequencing was PBMCs. This clonotype was sampled from a man younger than 35 in good health and CMV-seronegative.

CDR3 sequence: CAWSWDSNTEAFF. The CDR3, as DNA: TGTGCCTGGAGTTGGGACTCGAACACTGAAGCTTTCTTT. V gene TRBV30 combines with J gene TRBJ1-1, with D perhaps matching TRBD1 (5 bases). Germline lookup yields CDR1 GTSNPN and CDR2 SVGIG (reference sequence). Trimming pared 2 bases from V and 1 base from J, leaving 8 bases between. The CDR3 covers 13 residues.